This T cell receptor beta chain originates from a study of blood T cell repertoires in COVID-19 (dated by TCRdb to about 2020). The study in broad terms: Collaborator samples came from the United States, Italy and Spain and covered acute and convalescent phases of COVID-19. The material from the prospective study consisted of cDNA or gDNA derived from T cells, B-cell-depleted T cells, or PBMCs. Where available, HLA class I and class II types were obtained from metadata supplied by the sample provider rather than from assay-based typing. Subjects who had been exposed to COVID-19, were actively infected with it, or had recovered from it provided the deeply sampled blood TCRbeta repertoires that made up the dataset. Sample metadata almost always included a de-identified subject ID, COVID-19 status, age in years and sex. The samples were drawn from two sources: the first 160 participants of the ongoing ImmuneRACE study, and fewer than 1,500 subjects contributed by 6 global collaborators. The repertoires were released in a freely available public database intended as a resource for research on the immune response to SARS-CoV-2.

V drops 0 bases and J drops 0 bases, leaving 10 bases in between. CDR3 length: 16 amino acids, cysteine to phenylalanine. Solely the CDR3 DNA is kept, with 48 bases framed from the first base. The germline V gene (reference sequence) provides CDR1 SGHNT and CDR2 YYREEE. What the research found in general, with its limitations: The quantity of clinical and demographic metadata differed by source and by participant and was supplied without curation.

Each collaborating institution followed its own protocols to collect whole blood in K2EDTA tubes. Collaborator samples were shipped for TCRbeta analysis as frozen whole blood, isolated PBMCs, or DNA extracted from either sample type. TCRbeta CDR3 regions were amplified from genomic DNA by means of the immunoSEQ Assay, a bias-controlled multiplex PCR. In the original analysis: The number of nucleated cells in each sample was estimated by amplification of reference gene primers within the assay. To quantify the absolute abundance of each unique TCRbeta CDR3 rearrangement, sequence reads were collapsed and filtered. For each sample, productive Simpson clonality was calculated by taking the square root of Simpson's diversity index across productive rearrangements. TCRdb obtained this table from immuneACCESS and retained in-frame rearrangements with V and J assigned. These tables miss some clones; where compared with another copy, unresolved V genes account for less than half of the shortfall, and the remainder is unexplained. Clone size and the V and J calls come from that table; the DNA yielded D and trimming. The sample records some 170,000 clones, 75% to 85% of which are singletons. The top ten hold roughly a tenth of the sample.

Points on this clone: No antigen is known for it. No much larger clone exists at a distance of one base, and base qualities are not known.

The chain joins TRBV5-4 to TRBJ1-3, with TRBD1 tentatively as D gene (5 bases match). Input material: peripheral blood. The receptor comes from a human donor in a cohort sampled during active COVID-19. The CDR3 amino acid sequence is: CASSLGRGYSGNTIYF. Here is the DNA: TGTGCCAGCAGCTTGGGGAGGGGATACTCTGGAAACACCATATATTTT.